This passage covers 14 T cell receptor beta chains from one sample sequenced in a study of tissue T cells after allogeneic stem cell transplantation. TCRdb keeps only in-frame clones here, not all; method: immunoSEQ multiplex PCR. The table has over 2,000 clones, about 67% seen once. Enrolled prospectively were adult allogeneic hematopoietic cell transplant recipients whose graft-versus-host disease was steroid-refractory. The sequenced sample was ileal tissue, obtained at autopsy. The source of these receptors is a male patient aged 60 or older with steroid-refractory graft-versus-host disease after an allogeneic stem cell transplant. These T cells may partly come from the graft donor.

The rearrangement joins TRBV5-6 to TRBJ1-1; no clear D. Between the trimmed V and J ends, which lost 0 bases and 4 bases, there was a span of 4 bases. CDR1 and CDR2 (germline): SGHDT, YYEEEE. CDR3 length: 12 amino acids. CDR3 coding DNA: TGTGCCAGCAGCTTGGTCGGCACTGAAGCTTTCTTT. Its protein product is CASSLVGTEAFF.

This chain connects TRBV6-4 to TRBJ2-2; D may correspond to TRBD1 or TRBD2 (5 bases each). Germline V lookup: CDR1 MRHNA, CDR2 SNTAGT. Trimming cost V 4 bases and J 3 bases, with 15 bases left between them. The CDR3 runs 16 residues. The CDR3 loop is CASSVNGGRHTGELFF. CDR3 nucleotides: TGTGCCAGCAGTGTCAATGGGGGAAGGCACACCGGGGAGCTGTTTTTT.

The genes are TRBV18 and TRBJ2-2, with D unresolved. The CDR3 runs 13 residues. Germline assignment: CDR1 KGHSH and CDR2 LQKENI. Deletions cut 3 bases from V and 6 bases from J, with 8 bases between. CDR3 sequence reads: CASSPEMAGELFF. The CDR3 DNA sequence: TGTGCCAGCTCACCCGAGATGGCCGGGGAGCTGTTTTTT.

The J gene is TRBJ2-1, the V gene TRBV12-3 or TRBV12-4; D gene unclear. With 6 bases removed from V and 0 bases from J, the gap between germline ends came to 6 bases. The CDR3 has 13 amino acids. This CDR3 reads CASRASSYNEQFF. The CDR3 nucleotides read TGTGCCAGCAGAGCCAGCTCCTACAATGAGCAGTTCTTC.

The chain links TRBV2 to TRBJ1-1, with D possibly matching TRBD1 (5 bases). The ends were cut back, 6 bases at V and 1 base at J, with 9 bases in the middle. Germline V CDR1 and CDR2: SNHLY, FYNNEI. The CDR3 spans 13 residues. CDR3 amino acids: CASSLDRNTEAFF. DNA of the CDR3: TGTGCCAGCAGCCTCGACAGGAACACTGAAGCTTTCTTT.

This chain joins TRBV19 and TRBJ1-5; D is undetermined. V lost 4 bases, J lost 3 bases, and 16 bases lay in between. The CDR3 totals 16 residues. Germline CDR1 and CDR2: LNHDA and SQIVND (reference sequence). In DNA, the CDR3 is TGTGCCAGTAGTAGCAGGACTGTTTTGGACAATCAGCCCCAGCATTTT. Amino acid sequence: CASSSRTVLDNQPQHF.

The chain is built from TRBV19 and TRBJ1-1, with a weak D call TRBD1 (5 bases). Trimming shortened V by 7 bases and J by 3 bases, and 15 bases separated the two germline ends. Germline V gene data show CDR1 as LNHDA and CDR2 as SQIVND (reference sequence). The CDR3 sequence is 14 residues long. DNA of the CDR3: TGTGCCAGTACTCCCTCGGGGGGGTACACTGAAGCTTTCTTT. Its translation: CASTPSGGYTEAFF.

The gene calls are TRBV5-8 and TRBJ1-6; possible D gene TRBD1, 6 bases. Trimming pared 1 base from V and 4 bases from J, leaving 12 bases between. The CDR3 totals 16 residues. Germline CDR1 is SGHTS and CDR2 is YDEGEE. In DNA form, the CDR3 reads TGTGCCAGCAGCTTGCGGGGGCTATCGTATAATTCACCCCTCCACTTT. This encodes CASSLRGLSYNSPLHF.

The chain combines TRBV3-1 (or the pseudogene TRBV3-2) with TRBJ2-3, with a tentative D call TRBD2 (7 bases). The CDR3 consists of 19 residues. The germline gives CDR1 LGHDT, CDR2 YNNKEL (reference sequence). Trimming removed 4 bases from V and 5 bases from J, with 28 bases in between. CDR3 sequence reads: CASSRRPNLYAGALDTQYF. The CDR3, as DNA: TGTGCCAGCAGCCGAAGACCAAACCTCTACGCGGGGGCTTTAGATACGCAGTATTTT.

V and J are TRBV5-6 and TRBJ2-5; 8 bases fit TRBD2. The CDR3 extends over 15 amino acids. The V and J ends lost 4 bases and 4 bases, in that order; junction bases with no gene match: 9. CDR1 is SGHDT, CDR2 YYEEEE, per germline. CDR3 DNA: TGTGCCAGCAGCGGGGTGGCCGGGGGGGGAGAGACCCAGTACTTC. Protein: CASSGVAGGGETQYF. Together with reference TRBV5-6 and TRBJ2-5, the CDR3 gives the full variable domain: DAGVTQSPTHLIKTRGQQVTLRCSPKSGHDTVSWYQQALGQGPQFIFQYYEEEERQRGNFPDRFSGHQFPNYSSELNVNALLLGDSALYLCASSGVAGGGETQYFGPGTRLLVL.

The chain links TRBV18 to TRBJ2-6, with 7 bases that match TRBD1. CDR3 size: 16 residues. Germline V gene lookup returns CDR1 KGHSH and CDR2 LQKENI. V was clipped by 4 bases and J by 2 bases; unmatched bases: 5. The DNA for the CDR3 is TGTGCCAGCTCACGGGCAGGACAGGCTGGGGCCAACGTCCTGACTTTC. Its protein is CASSRAGQAGANVLTF.

This clone was counted between two and nine times. The genes are TRBV3-1 (or the pseudogene TRBV3-2) and TRBJ2-2, with D uncertain. This CDR3 spans 11 amino acids. Germline lookup yields CDR1 LGHDT and CDR2 YNNKEL (reference sequence). The ends were cut back, 7 bases at V and 8 bases at J, with 8 bases in the middle. CDR3 coding DNA: TGTGCCAGCACCTTCGCTGGGGAGCTGTTTTTT. Its translation: CASTFAGELFF.

The V call is TRBV4-1, the J call TRBJ2-1, with 10 bases lining up with TRBD2. Germline V gene sequence: CDR1 MGHRA, CDR2 YSYEKL. Trimming at V came to 0 bases and at J to 3 bases, leaving 5 bases not matched to a gene. This CDR3 has 17 amino acids. CDR3 DNA: TGCGCCAGCAGCCAAGATTCTAGCGGGGGATACTACAATGAGCAGTTCTTC. Amino acid sequence: CASSQDSSGGYYNEQFF.

V gene TRBV11-3 combines with J gene TRBJ2-7, with a possible D match to TRBD2 (5 bases). Looked up from germline, CDR1 is SGHNT and CDR2 is YENEEA. Trimming removed 2 bases from V and 5 bases from J, with 10 bases in between. This CDR3 is 13 amino acids long. The chain's CDR3 is CASSLQLEDEQYF. As DNA, the CDR3 is TGTGCCAGCAGCTTACAATTGGAGGACGAGCAGTACTTC.